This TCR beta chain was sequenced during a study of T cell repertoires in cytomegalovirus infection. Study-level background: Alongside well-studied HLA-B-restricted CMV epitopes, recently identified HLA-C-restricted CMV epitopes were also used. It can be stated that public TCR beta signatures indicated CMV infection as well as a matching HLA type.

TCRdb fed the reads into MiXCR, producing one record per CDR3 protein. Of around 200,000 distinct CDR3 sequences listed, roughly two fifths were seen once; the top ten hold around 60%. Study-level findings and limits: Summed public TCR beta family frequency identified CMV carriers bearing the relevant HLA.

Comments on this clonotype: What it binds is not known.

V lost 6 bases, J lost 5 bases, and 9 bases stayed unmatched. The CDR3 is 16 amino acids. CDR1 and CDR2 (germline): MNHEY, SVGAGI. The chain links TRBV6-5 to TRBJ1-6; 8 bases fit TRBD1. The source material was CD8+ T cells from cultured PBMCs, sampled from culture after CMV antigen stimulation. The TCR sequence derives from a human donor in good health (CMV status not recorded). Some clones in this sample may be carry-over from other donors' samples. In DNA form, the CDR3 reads TGTGCCAGCAGCCCTGGGGCAGGGGGCGATAATTCACCCCTCCACTTT. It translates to CASSPGAGGDNSPLHF.